Below are 9 T cell receptor beta chains sequenced from a single sample in a study of a mutant IDH1 vaccine in newly diagnosed glioma. The time point: week 5, during vaccination. Each dose delivered 300 ug of mutant IDH1 20-mer peptide subcutaneously with imiquimod. No antigens are known for them. Using immunoSEQ multiplex PCR, the repertoire was profiled, and TCRdb retains in-frame clones only, with some absent. Of roughly 39,000 clones listed, 75% to 85% are singletons. The sample was PBMCs, taken from a glioma patient whose treatment included an IDH1 peptide vaccine. All receptors come from a man between 35 and 55 years old with glioma.

The chain combines TRBV10-1 with TRBJ2-3; 12 positions agree with TRBD2. Germline-derived CDR1 and CDR2 are WNHNN and SYGVQD (reference sequence). The CDR3 covers 13 residues. V trimming: 10 bases; J trimming: 4 bases; junction bases outside the gene matches: 3. CDR3 nucleotides: TGCGCCACTAGCGGGGGGGCCCCAGATACGCAGTATTTT. Its protein product is CATSGGAPDTQYF.

The rearrangement links TRBV19 to TRBJ1-1; 11 bases match TRBD1. V trimming: 5 bases; J trimming: 1 base; junction bases outside the gene matches: 9. The germline gives CDR1 LNHDA, CDR2 SQIVND (reference sequence). The CDR3 runs 17 residues. CDR3 in DNA: TGTGCCAGTAGTTCCCAGGACAGGGGGCTCCAGAACACTGAAGCTTTCTTT. Protein product: CASSSQDRGLQNTEAFF.

The V gene is TRBV4-1, the J gene TRBJ1-2; D is undetermined. This CDR3 is 14 amino acids long. Per germline, CDR1 MGHRA and CDR2 YSYEKL. Trimming stripped 0 bases from V and 7 bases from J, with 12 bases between. CDR3 sequence: CASSQEPILGGYTF. DNA of the CDR3: TGCGCCAGCAGCCAAGAGCCTATATTGGGTGGCTACACCTTC.

This clone appeared a single time. V is TRBV2 and J is TRBJ2-2; D gene unclear. V shed 7 bases and J shed 6 bases, with 15 bases lying between them. CDR3 length equals 14 residues. CDR1 is SNHLY, CDR2 FYNNEI, per germline. The CDR3 reads CASTRAQGPGELFF. In DNA, the CDR3 is TGTGCCAGCACTCGGGCCCAAGGCCCCGGGGAGCTGTTTTTT.

The chain carries TRBV5-6 and TRBJ2-1; TRBD1 might be the D (5 bases). CDR3 length equals 14 residues. Germline values: CDR1 SGHDT, CDR2 YYEEEE. V was cut by 0 bases and J by 4 bases, with 8 bases left in between. The CDR3 DNA sequence: TGTGCCAGCAGCTTGGGGGGCAGTTACAATGAGCAGTTCTTC. Its protein is CASSLGGSYNEQFF.

J is TRBJ1-4 and V is TRBV21-1. TRBV21-1 is termed a pseudogene. CDR3 length: 15 amino acids. DNA for the CDR3: TGTGCCAGCAGCAAGCCCGGGACGGATAATGAAAAACTGTTTTTT. Its protein is CASSKPGTDNEKLFF.

CDR3: CASSLGNTGPPEAFF. DNA of the CDR3: TGCGCCAGCAGCTTGGGGAATACAGGGCCCCCTGAAGCTTTCTTT. The chain has TRBV5-1 and TRBJ1-1; D may be TRBD1 (6 bases). The CDR3 length is 15 residues. Germline lookup yields CDR1 SGHRS and CDR2 YFSETQ. Deletions cut 0 bases from V and 6 bases from J, with 15 bases between.

This chain joins TRBV6-1 and TRBJ1-2, with 7 bases that match TRBD1. Germline CDR1 reads MNHNS; CDR2 reads SASEGT. The CDR3 runs to 12 residues. V was pared by 5 bases and J by 3 bases, with 0 bases of the junction left unmatched. CDR3 sequence: CASSTGDYGYTF. CDR3 DNA sequence: TGTGCCAGCAGTACAGGGGACTATGGCTACACCTTC.

As DNA, the CDR3 is TGTGCCAGCAGTGGGGGCTCTGGAAACACCATATATTTT. Translating it yields CASSGGSGNTIYF. The chain uses TRBV2 and TRBJ1-3; D is uncertain. Trimming removed 4 bases at V and 0 bases at J, with 4 bases between. Germline loops: CDR1 SNHLY, CDR2 FYNNEI. This CDR3 is 13 amino acids long.